These 18 T cell receptor beta chains were all obtained from the same sample, sequenced in a study of blood T cell repertoires in COVID-19. The data were produced by immunoSEQ multiplex PCR, yet TCRdb's version contains in-frame clones alone and is incomplete. There are 200,000 to 250,000 clones in the sample; more than 80% occur only once, and more than 3.5% lies in the top ten. Sequencing was carried out using PBMCs or T cells enriched from blood (not recorded which). Every receptor here comes from a woman aged 40 to 50 with acute COVID-19.

The chain uses TRBV29-1 and TRBJ1-1, with D unclear. V lost 5 bases to trimming and J lost 1 base, with 5 bases between them. The germline gives CDR1 SQVTM, CDR2 ANQGSEA. This CDR3 is built from 11 residues. The CDR3 bases are TGCAGCGTTCAGGAGAACACTGAAGCTTTCTTT. Amino acids: CSVQENTEAFF.

This clone was seen a few times. The chain uses TRBV11-1 and TRBJ2-2; D uncertain. The CDR3 loop spans 15 amino acids. The germline CDR1 and CDR2 sequences are SGHAT and FQDESV (reference sequence). V was shortened by 3 bases and J by 3 bases, with 11 bases between the two germline ends. The CDR3 region is CASSFRLGDTGELFF. The CDR3, as DNA: TGTGCCAGCAGCTTTAGGCTAGGTGACACCGGGGAGCTGTTTTTT.

The chain is built from TRBV3-1 (or the pseudogene TRBV3-2) and TRBJ2-7; no clear D gene. Germline CDR1 and CDR2: LGHDT and YNNKEL (reference sequence). Trimming took 5 bases from V and 1 from J, leaving 12 bases between them. This CDR3 comprises 14 residues. DNA for the CDR3: TGTGCCAGCAGCAGGAATCCGGGTTCCTACGAGCAGTACTTC. It translates to CASSRNPGSYEQYF.

This chain joins TRBV7-2 and TRBJ1-3; 10 nucleotides align to TRBD1. Germline values: CDR1 SGHTA, CDR2 FQGNSA. Germline trimming cut 5 bases from V and 0 bases from J; bases unmatched to any gene: 4. The CDR3 consists of 16 residues. The CDR3 region is CASSGRDRGSGNTIYF. The CDR3 nucleotides are TGTGCCAGCAGCGGTAGGGACAGGGGCTCTGGAAACACCATATATTTT.

The V gene is TRBV14, the J gene TRBJ2-5, with 10 bases lining up with TRBD1. Germline trimming cut 4 bases from V and 3 bases from J; bases unmatched to any gene: 5. The CDR3 contains 15 residues. Germline V gene data show CDR1 as SGHDN and CDR2 as FVKESK. The CDR3 DNA is TGTGCCAGCAGCCCTGGGACAGGGGCGAAAGAGACCCAGTACTTC. Its protein is CASSPGTGAKETQYF.

V gene TRBV7-9 combines with J gene TRBJ1-1; TRBD1 is a possible D gene (5 bases). V lost 5 bases and J 5 bases, leaving 9 bases between the germline ends. The CDR3 runs 12 residues. Germline V lookup: CDR1 SEHNR, CDR2 FQNEAQ (reference sequence). As DNA, the CDR3 is TGTGCCAGCAGCCGTGGGGCGACTGAAGCTTTCTTT. It encodes CASSRGATEAFF. Based on the CDR3 plus reference TRBV7-9 and TRBJ1-1, the full variable domain is DTGVSQNPRHKITKRGQNVTFRCDPISEHNRLYWYRQTLGQGPEFLTYFQNEAQLEKSRLLSDRFSAERPKGSFSTLEIQRTEQGDSAMYLCASSRGATEAFFGQGTRLTVV.

V usage is TRBV3-1 (or the pseudogene TRBV3-2) and J usage is TRBJ1-4; no reliable D call. CDR1 is LGHDT and CDR2 is YNNKEL in the germline V gene (reference sequence). Trimming removed 3 bases from V and 5 bases from J, with 16 bases in between. The CDR3 loop spans 16 amino acids. The chain's CDR3 is CASSQSGSGPNEKLFF. The CDR3 DNA sequence: TGTGCCAGCAGCCAGTCCGGGAGCGGCCCAAATGAAAAACTGTTTTTT.

V and J are TRBV6-5 and TRBJ2-6; 7 bases align to TRBD1. The CDR3 consists of 15 residues. The trim removed 4 bases at V and 2 bases at J, leaving 2 bases unmatched. Germline-derived CDR1 and CDR2 are MNHEY and SVGAGI. The CDR3, as DNA: TGTGCCAGCAGTTTGGGGACAGCTGGGGCCAACGTCCTGACTTTC. As protein: CASSLGTAGANVLTF.

The CDR3: CASSYAESSYNSPLHF. The DNA of the CDR3 is TGTGCCAGCAGTTACGCAGAAAGCTCCTATAATTCACCCCTCCACTTT. V and J are TRBV6-5 and TRBJ1-6; D not certain. CDR3 length: 16 amino acids. V was trimmed by 2 bases and J by 0 bases, leaving 8 bases between them. Germline assignment: CDR1 MNHEY and CDR2 SVGAGI.

This sequence joins TRBV19 and TRBJ2-3, with D possibly TRBD2 on 5 matching bases. The germline CDR1 and CDR2 sequences are LNHDA and SQIVND (reference sequence). Trimming took 7 bases from V and 5 from J, leaving 10 bases between them. The CDR3 loop spans 12 amino acids. The CDR3 region is CASTNGGDTQYF. The CDR3 DNA sequence: TGTGCCAGTACGAACGGAGGAGATACGCAGTATTTT.

This chain uses TRBV5-1 with TRBJ1-1, with 11 bases fitting TRBD1. The CDR3 loop spans 15 amino acids. V was pared by 4 bases and J by 5 bases, with 7 bases of the junction left unmatched. Looked up from germline, CDR1 is SGHRS and CDR2 is YFSETQ. As DNA, the CDR3 is TGCGCCAGCAGCCAGGGACAGGGGGGTCGGACTGAAGCTTTCTTT. It is translated as CASSQGQGGRTEAFF.

The V gene is TRBV15, the J gene TRBJ1-5; D gene uncertain. V was pared by 0 bases and J by 8 bases, with 8 bases between. The germline V gene has CDR1 LNHNV and CDR2 YYDKDF (reference sequence). This CDR3 comprises 13 residues. The CDR3 is CATSRDNAEPQHF. In nucleotides, the CDR3 is TGTGCCACCAGCAGAGATAACGCGGAGCCCCAGCATTTT.

This clone showed up just a few times. V usage is TRBV5-1 and J usage is TRBJ1-2; D possibly corresponds to TRBD1 (6 bases). V was shortened by 6 bases and J by 5 bases, with 17 bases between the two germline ends. CDR3 length equals 14 residues. Per germline, CDR1 SGHRS and CDR2 YFSETQ. In DNA, the CDR3 is TGCGCCAGCAACACTGGGGACAAAGCGTATGGCTACACCTTC. As protein: CASNTGDKAYGYTF.

The gene calls are TRBV19 and TRBJ1-2; D perhaps matches TRBD1 (5 bases). Germline V gene sequence: CDR1 LNHDA, CDR2 SQIVND (reference sequence). This CDR3 has 14 residues. Between the trimmed V and J ends, which lost 1 base and 6 bases, there was a span of 12 bases. The CDR3 protein is CASSIGAGLHGYTF. DNA of the CDR3: TGTGCCAGTAGTATAGGGGCAGGGCTCCATGGCTACACCTTC.

The chain uses TRBV18 and TRBJ2-5; 9 bases agree with TRBD1. Germline values: CDR1 KGHSH, CDR2 LQKENI. The ends lost 3 bases at V and 2 bases at J; junction bases unmatched: 7. This CDR3 comprises 16 residues. The CDR3 loop is CASSPTAGTGQETQYF. Written as DNA, the CDR3 is TGTGCCAGCTCACCCACGGCCGGGACAGGGCAAGAGACCCAGTACTTC.

The J gene is TRBJ2-7, the V gene TRBV7-8; 7 positions agree with TRBD2. Germline CDR1 reads SGHVS; CDR2 reads FQNEAQ. V was pared by 5 bases and J by 5 bases, with 18 bases of the junction left unmatched. CDR3 size: 17 residues. CDR3 amino acids: CASSPRAPGLKGNEQYV. The CDR3 nucleotides read TGTGCCAGCAGCCCCCGTGCTCCGGGACTAAAGGGGAACGAGCAGTACGTC.

J is TRBJ1-4 and V is TRBV4-1, with D possibly matching TRBD1 (5 bases). This CDR3 has 15 residues. V dropped 0 bases and J dropped 7 bases, with 12 bases sitting between them. Germline assignment: CDR1 MGHRA and CDR2 YSYEKL. CDR3 region: CASSQDRGETEKLFF. CDR3 nucleotide sequence: TGCGCCAGCAGCCAAGATCGGGGGGAAACTGAAAAACTGTTTTTT.

The rearrangement joins TRBV3-1 (or the pseudogene TRBV3-2) to TRBJ2-5; TRBD1 matches 9 bases. V lost 1 base to trimming and J lost 2 bases; unmatched junction nucleotides: 5. The CDR3 runs to 16 residues. Germline lookup yields CDR1 LGHDT and CDR2 YNNKEL (reference sequence). In DNA, the CDR3 is TGTGCCAGCAGCCAAGTGGACAGGGGACGGCAAGAGACCCAGTACTTC. The encoded protein is CASSQVDRGRQETQYF.